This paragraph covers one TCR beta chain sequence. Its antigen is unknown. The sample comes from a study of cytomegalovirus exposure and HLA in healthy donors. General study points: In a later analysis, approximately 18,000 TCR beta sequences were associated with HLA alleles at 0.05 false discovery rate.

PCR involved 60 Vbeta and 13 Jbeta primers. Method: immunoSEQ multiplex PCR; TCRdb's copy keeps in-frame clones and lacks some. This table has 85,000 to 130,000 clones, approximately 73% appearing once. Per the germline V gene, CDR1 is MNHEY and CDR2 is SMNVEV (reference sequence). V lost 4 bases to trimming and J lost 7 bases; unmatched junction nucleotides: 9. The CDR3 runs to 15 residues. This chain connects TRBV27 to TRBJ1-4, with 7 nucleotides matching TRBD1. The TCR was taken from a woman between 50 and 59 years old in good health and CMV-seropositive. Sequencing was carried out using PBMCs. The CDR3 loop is CASSSYSDRSEKLFF. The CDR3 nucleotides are TGTGCCAGCAGTTCGTACTCGGACAGGAGTGAAAAACTGTTTTTT.